This T cell receptor beta chain was sequenced for a study of cytomegalovirus exposure and HLA in healthy donors. The study ran its PCR with 60 Vbeta and 13 Jbeta primers. Sequencing was performed with immunoSEQ multiplex PCR; in TCRdb, only in-frame clones are kept and a portion is missing. The repertoire holds around 150,000 clones, with under 90% as singletons. V gave up 5 bases and J gave up 5 bases, with 15 bases separating them. The CDR3 runs 14 residues. The germline V gene has CDR1 SSHAT and CDR2 FNYEAQ (reference sequence). This clonotype was sampled from a young man in good health and CMV-seronegative. The specimen sequenced was PBMCs. The rearrangement uses TRBV7-7 and TRBJ2-5, with a tentative D call TRBD2 (6 bases). DNA of the CDR3: TGTGCCAGCAGCCCCGGGACTTTACCCGAGACCCAGTACTTC. Translating gives CASSPGTLPETQYF.